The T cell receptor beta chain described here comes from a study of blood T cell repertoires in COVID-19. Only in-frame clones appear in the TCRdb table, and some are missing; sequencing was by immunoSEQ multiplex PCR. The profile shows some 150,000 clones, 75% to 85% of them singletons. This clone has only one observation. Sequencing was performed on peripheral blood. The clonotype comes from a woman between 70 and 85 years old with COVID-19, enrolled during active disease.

CDR3 in amino acids: CSASIRGGGTDTQYF. CDR3 in DNA: TGCAGTGCTAGTATCCGGGGGGGCGGCACAGATACGCAGTATTTT. This chain connects TRBV20-1 to TRBJ2-3, with 8 bases aligning to TRBD2. V gave up 3 bases and J gave up 1 base; unmatched junction bases: 6. Looked up from germline, CDR1 is DFQATT and CDR2 is SNEGSKA (reference sequence). The CDR3 totals 15 residues.